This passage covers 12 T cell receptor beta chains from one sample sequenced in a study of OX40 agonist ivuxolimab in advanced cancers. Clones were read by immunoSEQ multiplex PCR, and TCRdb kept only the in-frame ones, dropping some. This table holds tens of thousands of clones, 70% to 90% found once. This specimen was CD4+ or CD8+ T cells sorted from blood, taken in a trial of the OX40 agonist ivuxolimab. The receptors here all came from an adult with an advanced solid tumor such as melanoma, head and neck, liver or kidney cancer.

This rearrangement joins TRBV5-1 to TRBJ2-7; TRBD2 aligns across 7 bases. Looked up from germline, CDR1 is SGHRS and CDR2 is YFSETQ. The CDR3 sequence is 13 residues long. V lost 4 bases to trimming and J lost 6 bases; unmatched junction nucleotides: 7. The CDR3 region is CASSTGGFTEQYF. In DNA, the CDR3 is TGCGCCAGCAGCACGGGAGGTTTCACCGAGCAGTACTTC.

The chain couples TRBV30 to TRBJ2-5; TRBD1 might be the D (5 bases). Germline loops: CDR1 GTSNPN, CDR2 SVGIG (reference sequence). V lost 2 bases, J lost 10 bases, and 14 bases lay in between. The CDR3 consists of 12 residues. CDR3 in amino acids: CAWSPGPRDQYF. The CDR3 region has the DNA TGTGCCTGGAGTCCCGGGCCCAGGGACCAGTACTTC.

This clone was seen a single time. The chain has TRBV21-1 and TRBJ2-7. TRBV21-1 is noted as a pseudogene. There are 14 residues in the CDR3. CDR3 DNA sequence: TGTGCCAGCAGCAAGGCCACTTTGTACTACGAGCAGTACTTC. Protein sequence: CASSKATLYYEQYF.

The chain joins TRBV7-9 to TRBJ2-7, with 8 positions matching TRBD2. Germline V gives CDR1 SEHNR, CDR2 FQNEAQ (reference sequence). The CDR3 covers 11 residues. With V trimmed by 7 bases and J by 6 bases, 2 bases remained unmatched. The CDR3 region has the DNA TGTGCCAGCACGGGGGGGGCCGAGCAGTACTTC. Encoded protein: CASTGGAEQYF.

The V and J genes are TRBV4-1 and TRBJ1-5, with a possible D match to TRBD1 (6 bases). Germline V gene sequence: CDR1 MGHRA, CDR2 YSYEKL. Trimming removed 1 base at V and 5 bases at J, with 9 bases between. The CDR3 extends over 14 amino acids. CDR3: CASSQGPGDQPQHF. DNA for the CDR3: TGCGCCAGCAGCCAAGGGCCAGGGGATCAGCCCCAGCATTTT.

The CDR3 sequence is CASSQSYRGGETQYF. The CDR3 DNA reads TGTGCCAGCAGCCAATCCTACAGGGGTGGGGAGACCCAGTACTTC. This chain uses TRBV16 with TRBJ2-5, with 7 bases matching TRBD1. The CDR3 consists of 15 residues. Per the germline V gene, CDR1 is KGHSY and CDR2 is FQNENV. V lost 0 bases and J lost 5; bases outside the gene matches: 6.

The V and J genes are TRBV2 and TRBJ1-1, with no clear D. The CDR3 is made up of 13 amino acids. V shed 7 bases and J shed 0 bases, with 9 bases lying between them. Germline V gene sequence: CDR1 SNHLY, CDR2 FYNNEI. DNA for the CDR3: TGTGCCAGCAAACTTTTTGTGAACACTGAAGCTTTCTTT. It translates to CASKLFVNTEAFF.

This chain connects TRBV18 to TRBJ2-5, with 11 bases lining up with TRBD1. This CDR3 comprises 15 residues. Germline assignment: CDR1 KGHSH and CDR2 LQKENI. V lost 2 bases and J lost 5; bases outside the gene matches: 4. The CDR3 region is CASSPGTGGRETQYF. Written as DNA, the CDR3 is TGTGCCAGCTCACCAGGGACAGGGGGACGGGAGACCCAGTACTTC.

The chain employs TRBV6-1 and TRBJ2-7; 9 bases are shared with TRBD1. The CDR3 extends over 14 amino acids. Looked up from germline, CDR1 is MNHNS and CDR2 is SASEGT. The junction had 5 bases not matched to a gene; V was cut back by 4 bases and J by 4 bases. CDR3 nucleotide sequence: TGTGCCAGCAGTGCAACAGGGGGCCGGTACGAGCAGTACTTC. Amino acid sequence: CASSATGGRYEQYF.

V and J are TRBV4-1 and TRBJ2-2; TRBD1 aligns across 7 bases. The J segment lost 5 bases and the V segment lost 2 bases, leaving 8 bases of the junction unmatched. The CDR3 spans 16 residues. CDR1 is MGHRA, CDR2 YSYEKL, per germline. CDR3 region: CASSQLTGRPTGELFF. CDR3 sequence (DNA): TGCGCCAGCAGCCAACTGACAGGGAGACCTACCGGGGAGCTGTTTTTT.

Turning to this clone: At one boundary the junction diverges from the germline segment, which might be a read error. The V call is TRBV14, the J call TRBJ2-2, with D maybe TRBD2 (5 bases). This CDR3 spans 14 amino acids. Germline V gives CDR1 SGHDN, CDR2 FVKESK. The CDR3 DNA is TGTGCCAGCAGCCAAGTTCTACACACCGGGGAACTGTTTTTT. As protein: CASSQVLHTGELFF.

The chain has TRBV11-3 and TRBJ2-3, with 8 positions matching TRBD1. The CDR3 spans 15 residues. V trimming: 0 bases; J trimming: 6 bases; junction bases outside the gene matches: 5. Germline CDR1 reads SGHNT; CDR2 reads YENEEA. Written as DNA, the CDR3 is TGTGCCAGCAGCTTAGATCCAGGGGGCCCGGATACGCAGTATTTT. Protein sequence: CASSLDPGGPDTQYF.